Listed below are T cell receptor beta chains from one sample, sequenced in a study of Graves' ophthalmopathy and Graves' hyperthyroidism. One entry per CDR3 protein results from TCRdb running MiXCR on the multiplex PCR reads. Here the sample spans around 400,000 distinct CDR3 sequences, around 18% being singletons. Sequencing used peripheral blood. All receptors derive from a young woman with Graves' ophthalmopathy. Each CDR3 is given with its conserved first and last residue. Fields, in order: CDR3 protein, CDR3 DNA, V gene, clone size, D gene, J gene. The D gene is left open where the match is weak. Only part of the rows carry a size: once, few, many, or a class if the clone is expanded.

CASSEVVGQETQYF	TGTGCCAGCAGTGAAGTTGTTGGCCAAGAGACCCAGTACTTC	TRBV2	-	-	TRBJ2-5
CASSRLAGVGGTDTQYF	TGTGCCAGCAGTCGACTAGCGGGAGTTGGAGGCACAGATACGCAGTATTTT	TRBV12-3/TRBV12-4	many	TRBD2	TRBJ2-3
CASSPLLEGGYTF	TGTGCCAGCAGCCCGCTTCTGGAGGGTGGCTACACCTTC	TRBV7-9	many	-	TRBJ1-2
CASREITGTSLDEQYF	TGTGCCAGCAGAGAGATTACCGGGACTAGTCTCGACGAGCAGTACTTC	TRBV6-1	many	TRBD2	TRBJ2-7
CASSERDRPYEQYF	TGTGCCAGCAGTGAACGGGACCGCCCCTACGAGCAGTACTTC	TRBV6-1	-	-	TRBJ2-7
CSASGGLTSYEQYF	TGCAGTGCTTCTGGAGGCCTAACCTCCTACGAGCAGTACTTC	TRBV20-1	many	-	TRBJ2-7
CASSEGGVELSPLHF	TGTGCCAGCAGTGAAGGGGGGGTGGAGCTTTCACCCCTCCACTTT	TRBV2	-	-	TRBJ1-6
CASGGRGYTEAFF	TGTGCCAGTGGCGGTAGAGGGTACACTGAAGCTTTCTTT	TRBV19	many	-	TRBJ1-1
CSVEAPSGPYEQYF	TGCAGCGTTGAAGCGCCTAGCGGACCCTACGAGCAGTACTTC	TRBV29-1	few	TRBD2	TRBJ2-7
CASILSGTHGNTIYF	TGTGCCAGCATCCTATCCGGGACACACGGAAACACCATATATTTT	TRBV12-3/TRBV12-4	many	-	TRBJ1-3
CASARQGNQPQHF	TGTGCCAGCGCCCGACAGGGAAATCAGCCCCAGCATTTT	TRBV6-1	-	TRBD1	TRBJ1-5
CASSPTLDETQYF	TGTGCCAGCTCACCCACCCTTGATGAGACCCAGTACTTC	TRBV18	-	-	TRBJ2-5
CAISTSTTGVDSPLHF	TGTGCCATCAGCACCTCTACTACAGGGGTCGACTCACCCCTCCACTTT	TRBV10-3	many	TRBD1	TRBJ1-6
CASSQDVVRGSGETQYF	TGCGCCAGCAGCCAAGATGTGGTGCGGGGTTCTGGGGAGACCCAGTACTTC	TRBV4-3	many	-	TRBJ2-5
CAVPGTGGYQPQHF	TGTGCCGTTCCCGGGACAGGGGGTTATCAGCCCCAGCATTTT	TRBV6-1	-	TRBD1	TRBJ1-5
CATQQGQSTEALF	TGTGCCACTCAACAGGGTCAGAGCACTGAAGCTCTCTTT	TRBV6-5	many	-	TRBJ1-1
CATSGRGKQETQYF	TGTGCCACCAGCGGCCGGGGGAAACAAGAGACCCAGTACTTC	TRBV15	many	-	TRBJ2-5
CASSPFTGKLAVQETQYF	TGTGCCAGCAGCCCTTTTACGGGGAAACTAGCGGTCCAAGAGACCCAGTACTTC	TRBV7-4	once	TRBD2	TRBJ2-5
CASSLGQVINQPQHF	TGTGCCAGCAGCTTAGGTCAGGTTATCAATCAGCCCCAGCATTTT	TRBV7-2	many	-	TRBJ1-5
CASSRPIEAKNIQYF	TGTGCCAGCAGCCGACCGATTGAGGCCAAAAACATTCAGTACTTC	TRBV12-3/TRBV12-4	-	-	TRBJ2-4
CATLLTLNYGYTF	TGTGCCACCCTTTTGACGTTGAACTATGGCTACACCTTC	TRBV12-3/TRBV12-4	many	-	TRBJ1-2
CSASHLQAFF	TGCAGTGCTAGTCATCTCCAAGCTTTCTTT	TRBV20-1	many	-	TRBJ1-1
CASRQGSRAFF	TGTGCCAGCAGACAGGGTTCGAGAGCTTTCTTT	TRBV12-3/TRBV12-4	-	-	TRBJ1-1
CAISVGTGGSQETQYF	TGTGCCATCAGTGTGGGGACAGGGGGGTCCCAAGAGACCCAGTACTTC	TRBV10-3	many	TRBD1	TRBJ2-5
CATWDRNYGYTF	TGTGCCACCTGGGACAGGAACTATGGCTACACCTTC	TRBV24-1	-	TRBD1	TRBJ1-2
CASSQATGLSSYEQYF	TGCGCCAGCAGCCAAGCAACAGGGTTGAGCTCCTACGAGCAGTACTTC	TRBV4-3	many	-	TRBJ2-7
CAWETGSSYEQYF	TGTGCCTGGGAGACAGGGAGCTCCTACGAGCAGTACTTC	TRBV30	many	TRBD1	TRBJ2-7
CAWSVVGGHQPQHF	TGTGCCTGGAGTGTAGTGGGGGGCCATCAGCCCCAGCATTTT	TRBV30	many	-	TRBJ1-5
CASMTGPKGENTEAFF	TGTGCCAGCATGACCGGTCCCAAAGGGGAGAACACTGAAGCTTTCTTT	TRBV6-1	many	-	TRBJ1-1
CSARIGTAQYEQYF	TGCAGTGCTAGAATCGGGACGGCGCAGTACGAGCAGTACTTC	TRBV20-1	many	-	TRBJ2-7
CASSFSPALTEAFF	TGTGCCAGCAGTTTTAGTCCAGCACTCACTGAAGCTTTCTTT	TRBV28	-	-	TRBJ1-1
CASSLSGRVGNEQYF	TGTGCCAGCAGCTTAAGTGGGCGAGTGGGAAACGAGCAGTACTTC	TRBV7-3	-	-	TRBJ2-7
CASSPHGQHYEQYF	TGCGCCAGCAGCCCCCACGGACAGCACTACGAGCAGTACTTC	TRBV4-1	few	-	TRBJ2-7
CASRYRGANTGELFF	TGTGCCAGCAGGTACAGGGGCGCGAACACCGGGGAGCTGTTTTTT	TRBV28	many	TRBD1	TRBJ2-2
CAWSPTGTRELFF	TGTGCCTGGAGTCCTACGGGGACACGGGAGCTGTTTTTT	TRBV30	many	-	TRBJ2-2
CASSQGGNTEAFF	TGTGCCAGCAGTCAGGGCGGGAACACTGAAGCTTTCTTT	TRBV6-2/TRBV6-3	many	-	TRBJ1-1
CASSYQLNQPQHF	TGTGCCAGCAGTTACCAACTCAATCAGCCCCAGCATTTT	TRBV6-2/TRBV6-3	many	-	TRBJ1-5
CASSVITNTEAFF	TGTGCCAGCAGCGTAATCACGAACACTGAAGCTTTCTTT	TRBV9	many	-	TRBJ1-1
CSVGLGLDRDQPQHF	TGCAGCGTGGGCCTTGGGTTAGACAGGGATCAGCCCCAGCATTTT	TRBV29-1	many	TRBD1	TRBJ1-5
CASSKEGQAYEQYF	TGCGCCAGCAGCAAGGAGGGACAAGCCTACGAGCAGTACTTC	TRBV5-1	many	-	TRBJ2-7
CASSVDAGGFNEQFF	TGTGCCAGCAGCGTAGATGCGGGAGGGTTTAATGAGCAGTTCTTC	TRBV9	few	TRBD2	TRBJ2-1
CASSDQNWGETQYF	TGTGCCAGCAGCGACCAAAACTGGGGGGAGACCCAGTACTTC	TRBV9	many	-	TRBJ2-5
CSFLKGTGGGYTF	TGCAGCTTCCTCAAGGGGACAGGAGGAGGCTACACCTTC	TRBV29-1	many	TRBD1	TRBJ1-2
CASSLAGASAQHF	TGTGCCAGCAGCTTAGCGGGGGCCTCGGCCCAGCATTTT	TRBV7-2	-	-	TRBJ1-5
CASTGGWSPLHF	TGTGCCAGCACCGGGGGCTGGTCACCCCTCCACTTT	TRBV2	many	-	TRBJ1-6
CASSRRAGVTYEQYF	TGTGCCAGCAGCAGAAGGGCCGGCGTAACCTACGAGCAGTACTTC	TRBV7-2	many	-	TRBJ2-7
CASSGRQNQGGYGYTF	TGCGCCAGCAGTGGACGGCAGAATCAGGGGGGCTATGGCTACACCTTC	TRBV10-2	many	TRBD1	TRBJ1-2
CASTGGEPQFF	TGTGCCAGCACAGGGGGCGAGCCCCAATTTTTT	TRBV2	many	TRBD1	TRBJ2-2
CSVSSGTRGELFF	TGCAGCGTTTCCTCCGGGACGCGCGGGGAGCTGTTTTTT	TRBV29-1	many	-	TRBJ2-2
CASSSNYRDGETQYF	TGTGCCAGCAGCTCCAACTATCGGGACGGGGAGACCCAGTACTTC	TRBV28	many	-	TRBJ2-5
CASSIPDVNSPLHF	TGTGCCAGCAGTATCCCGGACGTGAATTCACCCCTCCACTTT	TRBV28	-	-	TRBJ1-6
CSVSDGGVTEAFF	TGCAGCGTCTCCGACGGAGGAGTGACTGAAGCTTTCTTT	TRBV29-1	many	-	TRBJ1-1
CASSLTSVMTQETQYF	TGTGCCAGCAGTCTGACTAGCGTAATGACCCAAGAGACCCAGTACTTC	TRBV12-3/TRBV12-4	many	TRBD2	TRBJ2-5
CSARTGTARANEQYF	TGCAGTGCTCGCACCGGGACAGCCAGGGCGAACGAGCAGTACTTC	TRBV20-1	-	TRBD1	TRBJ2-7
CAWRDPSLEAFF	TGTGCCTGGCGAGATCCAAGCCTCGAAGCTTTCTTT	TRBV30	many	-	TRBJ1-1
CASSGRAAETQYF	TGTGCCAGCAGCGGGAGGGCGGCAGAGACCCAGTACTTC	TRBV4-2	many	TRBD2	TRBJ2-5
CATHRGGSNQPQHF	TGTGCCACCCATCGAGGAGGCTCCAATCAGCCCCAGCATTTT	TRBV6-2/TRBV6-3	many	-	TRBJ1-5
CASSPGQLNTEAFF	TGCGCCAGCAGCCCGGGACAGCTGAACACTGAAGCTTTCTTT	TRBV18	many	TRBD1	TRBJ1-1
CASMKGASSSYEQYF	TGTGCCAGCATGAAGGGGGCCTCTAGCTCCTACGAGCAGTACTTC	TRBV7-8	many	TRBD1	TRBJ2-7
CSVSQGTTYEQYF	TGCAGTGTCAGCCAAGGGACTACGTACGAGCAGTACTTC	TRBV20-1	-	TRBD2	TRBJ2-7